A single sample is the source of the 21 T cell receptor beta chains below, sequenced in a study of vaccination and CD4 T cells after COVID-19. Scientists ran DNA taken from cultured CD4+ T cells through the Oncomine TCR Beta short-read assay for sequencing. TCRdb used MiXCR to reprocess the PCR reads, holding one entry per CDR3 protein. The profile shows tens of thousands of distinct CDR3 sequences, about 68% of them singletons. No antigen has been identified for these receptors. Specified treatment: roughly ten-day PBMC culture with coronavirus spike peptide pools or control peptides (ViraFEST assay). The sequencing input was CD4+ T cells from blood, cultured in vitro. The receptors were gathered from a human donor who had recovered from COVID-19.

The chain is built from TRBV28 and TRBJ1-2; TRBD1 is a possible D gene (5 bases). The V gene lost 4 bases and the J gene lost 8 bases, with 20 bases spanning the gap. The CDR3 runs to 15 residues. Germline-derived CDR1 and CDR2 are MDHEN and SYDVKM. The CDR3 protein is CASSYPSGRGRGYTF. The CDR3 bases are TGTGCCAGCAGTTATCCCTCCGGGAGGGGTCGAGGCTACACCTTC.

The V gene is TRBV11-2, the J gene TRBJ1-6; D ambiguous. The V gene lost 3 bases and the J gene lost 8 bases, with 8 bases spanning the gap. Per the germline V gene, CDR1 is SGHAT and CDR2 is FQNNGV. The CDR3 runs 13 residues. As DNA, the CDR3 is TGTGCCAGCAGCTTCGGCCGGGATTCACCCCTCCACTTT. This translates into CASSFGRDSPLHF.

V and J are TRBV30 and TRBJ1-1, with 8 bases that match TRBD1. CDR3 length equals 13 residues. The J segment lost 6 bases and the V segment lost 2 bases, leaving 5 bases of the junction unmatched. Germline V CDR1 and CDR2: GTSNPN, SVGIG (reference sequence). The CDR3 DNA follows: TGTGCCTGGAGTCCTGACAGGGGATCTGAAGCTTTCTTT. Its translation: CAWSPDRGSEAFF.

The chain uses TRBV6-5 and TRBJ1-1, with D possibly TRBD1 on 5 matching bases. V was trimmed by 0 bases and J by 10 bases, leaving 18 bases between them. Germline CDR1 is MNHEY and CDR2 is SVGAGI. CDR3 length equals 15 residues. The CDR3 loop is CASSYSWGGGLRAFF. The CDR3, as DNA: TGTGCCAGCAGTTACTCGTGGGGCGGTGGATTGCGAGCTTTCTTT.

This clonotype was counted a single time. The CDR3 reads CASSENTGVYGYTF. The CDR3 nucleotides are TGTGCCAGCAGCGAAAATACAGGGGTCTATGGCTACACCTTC. V usage is TRBV6-2 or TRBV6-3 and J usage is TRBJ1-2, with TRBD1 matching 7 bases. J was trimmed by 4 bases and V by 6 bases; bases with no gene match: 8. Looked up from germline, CDR1 is MNHEY and CDR2 is SVGEGT. This CDR3 spans 14 amino acids.

This clonotype was seen a few times. This chain uses TRBV20-1 with TRBJ1-2, with 7 positions matching TRBD1. Per germline, CDR1 DFQATT and CDR2 SNEGSKA (reference sequence). The trim removed 5 bases at V and 6 bases at J, leaving 9 bases unmatched. The CDR3 sequence is 13 residues long. This CDR3 reads CSARQGGFHGYTF. The DNA for the CDR3 is TGCAGTGCTCGCCAGGGGGGATTTCATGGCTACACCTTC.

CDR3 sequence: CSARLPTGMNSPLHF. The CDR3 DNA is TGCAGTGCTAGATTACCGACAGGGATGAATTCACCCCTCCACTTT. The chain is built from TRBV20-1 and TRBJ1-6; 7 bases map to TRBD1. Unmatched junction bases numbered 8, after V lost 2 bases and J lost 7 bases. The CDR3 length is 15 residues. Germline V gene sequence: CDR1 DFQATT, CDR2 SNEGSKA (reference sequence).

CDR3 nucleotides: TGTGCCAGCAGCTTAACAGGGGACAATGAGCAGTTCTTC. Translation: CASSLTGDNEQFF. This rearrangement joins TRBV7-2 to TRBJ2-1, with TRBD1 matching over 7 bases. CDR1 and CDR2 from the germline V gene are SGHTA and FQGNSA. V gave up 2 bases and J gave up 5 bases; unmatched junction bases: 0. This CDR3 region has 13 residues.

This clonotype appeared a few times. The V gene is TRBV27, the J gene TRBJ1-2; unclear D gene. V dropped 3 bases and J dropped 4 bases, with 6 bases sitting between them. Germline V gives CDR1 MNHEY, CDR2 SMNVEV (reference sequence). The CDR3 length is 12 residues. The chain's CDR3 is CASSFSLYGYTF. In DNA form, the CDR3 reads TGTGCCAGCAGTTTCTCGCTCTATGGCTACACCTTC.

This clonotype was seen only once. The chain employs TRBV11-3 and TRBJ2-7; TRBD1 matches 7 bases. The J call is uncertain, as TRBJ2-5 better fits the DNA end. This CDR3 contains 12 residues. Germline V gene data show CDR1 as SGHNT and CDR2 as YENEEA. CDR3 sequence: CASSSGGETQYF. The CDR3 nucleotides are TGTGCCAGCAGCTCAGGGGGAGAGACCCAGTACTTC.

V is TRBV6-5 and J is TRBJ2-4; possible D gene TRBD1, 7 bases. CDR3 size: 14 residues. Between the trimmed V and J ends, which lost 2 bases and 8 bases, there was a span of 13 bases. Germline values: CDR1 MNHEY, CDR2 SVGAGI. CDR3 protein: CASSYAGQRDIQYF. The CDR3 DNA sequence: TGTGCCAGCAGTTACGCGGGACAGAGGGACATTCAGTACTTC.

The chain joins TRBV7-9 to TRBJ1-6, with unresolved D. Trimming pared 1 base from V and 4 bases from J, leaving 5 bases between. The CDR3 length is 14 residues. Germline CDR1 reads SEHNR; CDR2 reads FQNEAQ (reference sequence). The CDR3 nucleotides read TGTGCCAGCAGCTTAGAACAGTATAATTCACCCCTCCACTTT. Protein sequence: CASSLEQYNSPLHF.

This clonotype has more than one count but fewer than ten. J is TRBJ1-5 and V is TRBV7-8, with 10 bases matching TRBD1. J lost 7 bases, V lost 8 bases, and 11 bases had no gene match. CDR3 length equals 15 residues. Germline V gene sequence: CDR1 SGHVS, CDR2 FQNEAQ. CDR3 amino acids: CASSNRDRGRQPQHF. For the CDR3, the DNA is TGTGCCAGCTCCAACCGGGACAGGGGCCGGCAGCCCCAGCATTTT. Filled out from reference TRBV7-8 and TRBJ1-5, the complete variable domain reads GAGVSQSPRYKVAKRGQDVALRCDPISGHVSLFWYQQALGQGPEFLTYFQNEAQLDKSGLPSDRFFAERPEGSVSTLKIQRTQQEDSAVYLCASSNRDRGRQPQHFGDGTRLSIL.

The rearrangement uses TRBV7-2 and TRBJ1-1, with a weak D call TRBD1 (6 bases). Germline loops: CDR1 SGHTA, CDR2 FQGNSA. Trimming pared 6 bases from V and 8 bases from J, leaving 16 bases between. The CDR3 runs to 13 residues. The CDR3 bases are TGTGCCAGCAGACCAGGGGTCGGACGAGAAGCTTTCTTT. It translates to CASRPGVGREAFF.

The chain couples TRBV2 to TRBJ2-3, with 7 bases that match TRBD1. CDR1 SNHLY and CDR2 FYNNEI come from the germline V gene. The J segment lost 5 bases and the V segment lost 4 bases, leaving 9 bases of the junction unmatched. The CDR3 contains 15 residues. The DNA for the CDR3 is TGTGCCAGCAGTGGACAGGGTAGGGGCATAGATACGCAGTATTTT. Encoded protein: CASSGQGRGIDTQYF.

The chain links TRBV7-2 to TRBJ1-5; no definite D call. Germline CDR1 reads SGHTA; CDR2 reads FQGNSA. The CDR3 consists of 13 residues. The V end lost 5 bases, the J end lost 7 bases, and 12 bases lay between the germline ends. Here the CDR3 reads CASSPKADQPQHF. DNA for the CDR3: TGTGCCAGCAGCCCGAAAGCGGACCAGCCCCAGCATTTT.

This chain connects TRBV6-5 to TRBJ1-6, with a possible D match to TRBD1 (5 bases). The CDR3 sequence is 16 residues long. Trimming took off 2 bases at V and 7 bases at J, with 15 bases between the two ends. Germline CDR1 reads MNHEY; CDR2 reads SVGAGI. CDR3 DNA sequence: TGTGCCAGCAGTTACGATGGGGCACCGAGAAATTCACCCCTCCACTTT. Its translation: CASSYDGAPRNSPLHF.

In this sample, this clonotype turned up a few times. The V gene is TRBV19, the J gene TRBJ1-2; D is ambiguous. V was trimmed by 5 bases and J by 6 bases, leaving 10 bases between them. The CDR3 totals 12 residues. Germline CDR1 and CDR2: LNHDA and SQIVND (reference sequence). The CDR3 sequence is CASSPRRDGYTF. DNA for the CDR3: TGTGCCAGTAGTCCTCGAAGGGATGGCTACACCTTC.

Written as DNA, the CDR3 is TGTGCCAGCAGGAGTAGCTTTCGAAACATTCAGTACTTC. This encodes CASRSSFRNIQYF. This rearrangement joins TRBV28 to TRBJ2-4; no clear D gene. Germline V gives CDR1 MDHEN, CDR2 SYDVKM. Trimming took 6 bases from V and 6 from J, leaving 12 bases between them. The CDR3 is 13 residues long.

The genes are TRBV27 and TRBJ2-3; either TRBD1 or TRBD2 may supply D (5 bases each). V was clipped by 4 bases and J by 1 base, with 24 bases between them. This CDR3 is built from 19 residues. CDR1 MNHEY and CDR2 SMNVEV come from the germline V gene (reference sequence). As DNA, the CDR3 is TGTGCCAGCAGTTCCGAGTACGGCAGGGACGCACGAGGCACAGATACGCAGTATTTT. Protein sequence: CASSSEYGRDARGTDTQYF.

The rearrangement uses TRBV2 and TRBJ2-7, with D perhaps TRBD2 (5 bases). Trimming took 7 bases from V and 4 from J, leaving 17 bases between them. This CDR3 is built from 14 residues. CDR1 and CDR2 from the germline V gene are SNHLY and FYNNEI. In DNA form, the CDR3 reads TGTGCCAGCAACTCGCTCGTCGGACTTTACGAGCAGTACTTC. As protein: CASNSLVGLYEQYF.